The source of this T cell receptor beta chain is a study of identical twins. Only a few counts were recorded for this clonotype. The cDNA had a unique molecular identifier and a template-switch universal primer site. A single record per CDR3 protein comes from TCRdb applying MiXCR to the 5' RACE reads. The data hold hundreds of thousands of distinct CDR3 sequences, with approximately 25% observed a single time. V lost 2 bases and J lost 3; bases outside the gene matches: 1. The CDR3 sequence is 13 residues long. Germline-derived CDR1 and CDR2 are DFQATT and SNEGSKA (reference sequence). The sample was also linked to a second study, of T cells expressing NK-cell markers.

The sample taken for sequencing was CD4+ T cells sorted from blood. This clonotype originated in a young woman in good health. The chain links TRBV20-1 to TRBJ2-1; 7 bases are shared with TRBD2. The DNA of the CDR3 is TGCAGTGCTAGACGGGAGGTCTACAATGAGCAGTTCTTC. Its protein product is CSARREVYNEQFF.